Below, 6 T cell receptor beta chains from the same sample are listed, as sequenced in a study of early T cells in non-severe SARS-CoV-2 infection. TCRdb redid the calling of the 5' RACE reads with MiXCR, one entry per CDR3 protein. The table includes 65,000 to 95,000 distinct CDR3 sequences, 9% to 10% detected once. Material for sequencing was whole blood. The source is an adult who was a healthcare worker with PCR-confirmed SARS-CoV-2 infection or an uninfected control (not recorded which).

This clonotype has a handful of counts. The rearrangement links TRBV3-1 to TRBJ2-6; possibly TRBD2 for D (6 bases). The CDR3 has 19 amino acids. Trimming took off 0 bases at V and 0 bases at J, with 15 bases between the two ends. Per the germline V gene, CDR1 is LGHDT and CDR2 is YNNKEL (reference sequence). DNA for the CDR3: TGTGCCAGCAGCCAAGATCGGAGGCGGGGAAACTCTGGGGCCAACGTCCTGACTTTC. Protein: CASSQDRRRGNSGANVLTF. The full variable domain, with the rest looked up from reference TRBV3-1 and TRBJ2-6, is DTAVSQTPKYLVTQMGNDKSIKCEQNLGHDTMYWYKQDSKKFLKIMFSYNNKELIINETVPNRFSPKSPDKAHLNLHINSLELGDSAVYFCASSQDRRRGNSGANVLTFGAGSRLTVL.

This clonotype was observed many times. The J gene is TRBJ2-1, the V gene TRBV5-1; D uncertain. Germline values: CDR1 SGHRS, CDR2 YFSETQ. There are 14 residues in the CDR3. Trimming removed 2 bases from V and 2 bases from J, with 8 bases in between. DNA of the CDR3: TGCGCCAGCAGCTTCCGCAGCACCTACAATGAGCAGTTCTTC. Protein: CASSFRSTYNEQFF. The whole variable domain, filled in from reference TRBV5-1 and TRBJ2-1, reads KAGVTQTPRYLIKTRGQQVTLSCSPISGHRSVSWYQQTPGQGLQFLFEYFSETQRNKGNFPGRFSGRQFSNSRSEMNVSTLELGDSALYLCASSFRSTYNEQFFGPGTRLTVL.

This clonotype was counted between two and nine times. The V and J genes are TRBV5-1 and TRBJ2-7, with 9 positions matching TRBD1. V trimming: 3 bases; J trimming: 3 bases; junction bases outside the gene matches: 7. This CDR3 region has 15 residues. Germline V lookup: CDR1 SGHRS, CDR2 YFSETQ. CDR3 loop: CASSSGDRVDYEQYF. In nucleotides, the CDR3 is TGCGCCAGCAGCTCCGGGGACAGGGTGGACTACGAGCAGTACTTC. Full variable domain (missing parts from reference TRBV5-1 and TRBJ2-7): KAGVTQTPRYLIKTRGQQVTLSCSPISGHRSVSWYQQTPGQGLQFLFEYFSETQRNKGNFPGRFSGRQFSNSRSEMNVSTLELGDSALYLCASSSGDRVDYEQYFGPGTRLTVT.

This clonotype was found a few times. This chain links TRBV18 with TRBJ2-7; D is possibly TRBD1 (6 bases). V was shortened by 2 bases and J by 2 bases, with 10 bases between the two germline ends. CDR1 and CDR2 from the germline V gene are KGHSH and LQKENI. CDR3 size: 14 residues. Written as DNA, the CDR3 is TGTGCCAGCTCACCAACGGGACATACCTACGAGCAGTACTTC. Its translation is CASSPTGHTYEQYF.

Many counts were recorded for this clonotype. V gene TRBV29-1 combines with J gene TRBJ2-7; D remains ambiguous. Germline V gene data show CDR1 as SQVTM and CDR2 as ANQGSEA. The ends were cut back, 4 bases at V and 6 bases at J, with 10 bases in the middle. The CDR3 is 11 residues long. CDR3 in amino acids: CSVVIVREQYF. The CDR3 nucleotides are TGCAGCGTTGTAATAGTCCGCGAGCAGTACTTC.

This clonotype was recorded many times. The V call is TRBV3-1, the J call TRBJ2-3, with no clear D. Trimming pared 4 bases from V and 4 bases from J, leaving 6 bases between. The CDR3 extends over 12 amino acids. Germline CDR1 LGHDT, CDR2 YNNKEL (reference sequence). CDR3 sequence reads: CASSRRPDTQYF. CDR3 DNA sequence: TGTGCCAGCAGCCGTAGACCAGATACGCAGTATTTT.